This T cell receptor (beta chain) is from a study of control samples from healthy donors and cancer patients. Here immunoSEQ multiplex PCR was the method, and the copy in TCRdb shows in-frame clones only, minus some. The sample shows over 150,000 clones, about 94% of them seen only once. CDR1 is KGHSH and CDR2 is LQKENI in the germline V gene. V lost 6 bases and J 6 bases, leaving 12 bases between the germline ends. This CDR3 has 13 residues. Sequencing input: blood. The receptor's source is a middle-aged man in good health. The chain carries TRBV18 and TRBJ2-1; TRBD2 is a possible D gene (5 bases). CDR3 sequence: CASSLWGANEQFF. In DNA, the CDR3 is TGTGCCAGCTCCCTCTGGGGAGCCAATGAGCAGTTCTTC.